The source of this TCR beta chain is a study of blood T cell repertoires in COVID-19. About the study: Nucleic acid was either cDNA or gDNA, and it came from T cells, B-cell-depleted T cells, or PBMCs.

This CDR3 contains 14 residues. V lost 2 bases, J lost 0 bases, and 8 bases lay in between. Germline CDR1 and CDR2: SGHTS and YDEGEE. Source study methods: Reference gene primer amplification yielded estimated nucleated cell counts. Libraries were prepared by immunoSEQ multiplex PCR; TCRdb keeps only in-frame clonotypes and omits some of them. The V and J calls and clone size come from that table; D and trimming were worked out from the DNA. This table holds 140,000 to 150,000 clones, 87% found once. The count of this clone is one. The study recruited people aged roughly 18 to 89 years across more than 20 US areas. Cohort allocation depended upon clinical history that participants reported.

Specimen: PBMCs or T cells enriched from blood (not recorded which). This clonotype was obtained from a woman in her 40s who had been exposed to COVID-19. The chain carries TRBV5-8 and TRBJ2-5; D ambiguous. In DNA form, the CDR3 reads TGTGCCAGCAGCTTCGATCAGAACCAAGAGACCCAGTACTTC. It encodes CASSFDQNQETQYF.